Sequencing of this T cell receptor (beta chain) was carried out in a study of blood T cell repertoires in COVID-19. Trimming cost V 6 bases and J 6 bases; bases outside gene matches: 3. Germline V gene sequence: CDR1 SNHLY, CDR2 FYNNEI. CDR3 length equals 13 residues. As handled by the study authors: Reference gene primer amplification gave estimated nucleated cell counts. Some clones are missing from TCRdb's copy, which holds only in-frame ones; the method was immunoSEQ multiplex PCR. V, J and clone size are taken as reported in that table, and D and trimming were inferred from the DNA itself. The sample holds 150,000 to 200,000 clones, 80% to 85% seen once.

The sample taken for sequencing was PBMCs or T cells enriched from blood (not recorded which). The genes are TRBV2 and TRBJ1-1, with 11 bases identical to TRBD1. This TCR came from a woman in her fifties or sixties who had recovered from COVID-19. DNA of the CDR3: TGTGCCAGCAGCGGACAGGGGGCCGCTGAAGCTTTCTTT. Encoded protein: CASSGQGAAEAFF.